One sample yielded the 24 T cell receptor beta chains listed below, sequenced in a study of T cell changes during pregnancy in multiple sclerosis. The method was immunoSEQ multiplex PCR; TCRdb's version includes in-frame clones alone and lacks a portion of them. The sample carries 55,000 to 85,000 clones, approximately 90% recorded once. Here the sequenced sample was peripheral blood, taken in the third trimester of pregnancy. These receptors originate from a female donor with multiple sclerosis, enrolled in a pregnancy study.

In this sample, this clone turned up a few times. The chain links TRBV5-1 to TRBJ2-5, with 9 positions matching TRBD1. This CDR3 has 14 residues. Germline lookup yields CDR1 SGHRS and CDR2 YFSETQ. V was pared by 0 bases and J by 7 bases, with 4 bases of the junction left unmatched. DNA for the CDR3: TGCGCCAGCAGCTTGGTACAGGGGGCTGGGACCCAGTACTTC. This encodes CASSLVQGAGTQYF. The full variable domain, completed using reference TRBV5-1 and TRBJ2-5, is KAGVTQTPRYLIKTRGQQVTLSCSPISGHRSVSWYQQTPGQGLQFLFEYFSETQRNKGNFPGRFSGRQFSNSRSEMNVSTLELGDSALYLCASSLVQGAGTQYFGPGTRLLVL.

The rearrangement links TRBV18 to TRBJ1-6, with TRBD1 matching 7 bases. The CDR3 has 16 amino acids. CDR1 and CDR2 from the germline V gene are KGHSH and LQKENI. V dropped 3 bases and J dropped 6; count of bases not matched to a gene: 8. CDR3 in amino acids: CASSPPRGRVNSPLHF. The CDR3 DNA reads as TGTGCCAGCTCACCTCCAAGGGGGCGGGTTAATTCACCCCTCCACTTT.

This chain connects TRBV4-2 to TRBJ2-5, with 9 bases identical to TRBD2. The CDR3 totals 16 residues. Germline lookup yields CDR1 LGHNA and CDR2 YNFKEQ. Trimming took 0 bases from V and 4 from J; bases not matched to a gene: 6. CDR3 loop: CASSQELRGGVETQYF. The CDR3 DNA follows: TGTGCCAGCAGCCAAGAGTTGCGGGGGGGCGTAGAGACCCAGTACTTC.

The chain carries TRBV5-6 and TRBJ1-3, with 8 bases fitting TRBD1. CDR1 is SGHDT and CDR2 is YYEEEE in the germline V gene. The CDR3 is 16 residues long. V lost 4 bases and J lost 8; bases outside the gene matches: 14. The CDR3 sequence: CASSPDRGTWSHTIYF. The DNA of the CDR3 is TGTGCCAGCAGCCCCGACAGGGGAACCTGGTCCCACACCATATATTTT.

The gene calls are TRBV4-1 and TRBJ1-1, with no clear D. Germline CDR1 MGHRA, CDR2 YSYEKL. V dropped 1 base and J dropped 0 bases, with 9 bases sitting between them. CDR3 length equals 15 residues. The CDR3 DNA reads as TGCGCCAGCAGCCAAGGGTGGGGAGTGAACACTGAAGCTTTCTTT. It is translated as CASSQGWGVNTEAFF.

The V gene is TRBV7-2, the J gene TRBJ1-6, with 8 nucleotides matching TRBD1. Germline V gene data show CDR1 as SGHTA and CDR2 as FQGNSA. V gave up 4 bases and J gave up 11 bases; unmatched junction bases: 10. The CDR3 length is 15 residues. The CDR3 spells CASSSGQGISPPLHF. The CDR3 nucleotides read TGTGCCAGCAGCTCCGGACAGGGAATATCCCCACCCCTCCACTTT.

The chain employs TRBV5-1 and TRBJ1-1; TRBD1 matches 7 bases. Trimming cost V 2 bases and J 0 bases; bases outside gene matches: 4. This CDR3 contains 15 residues. Germline V gene lookup returns CDR1 SGHRS and CDR2 YFSETQ. The DNA of the CDR3 is TGCGCCAGCAGCTTCCAGACAGGGATGAACACTGAAGCTTTCTTT. Its protein product is CASSFQTGMNTEAFF.

V gene TRBV18 combines with J gene TRBJ1-1, with D uncertain. Trimming shortened V by 2 bases and J by 6 bases, and 13 bases separated the two germline ends. Per germline, CDR1 KGHSH and CDR2 LQKENI. The CDR3 covers 14 residues. Written as DNA, the CDR3 is TGTGCCAGCTCACCAGAGGCCTTAAGCCCTGAAGCTTTCTTT. Translated: CASSPEALSPEAFF.

The chain joins TRBV29-1 to TRBJ2-7, with D perhaps matching TRBD1 (6 bases). CDR1 is SQVTM and CDR2 is ANQGSEA in the germline V gene. CDR3 length: 14 residues. V dropped 0 bases and J dropped 3 bases, with 12 bases sitting between them. The CDR3 sequence is CSVEDREGDYEQYF. Here the CDR3 DNA reads TGCAGCGTTGAAGATCGCGAGGGGGACTACGAGCAGTACTTC.

The chain links TRBV14 to TRBJ1-2, with D perhaps TRBD1 (5 bases). The CDR3 has 14 amino acids. The germline V gene has CDR1 SGHDN and CDR2 FVKESK. Trimming removed 2 bases from V and 8 bases from J, with 15 bases in between. In DNA form, the CDR3 reads TGTGCCAGCAGCCAACTACGAGGAGGGGAAGGCTACACCTTC. Its translation is CASSQLRGGEGYTF.

The V and J genes are TRBV7-2 and TRBJ2-1; 9 bases map to TRBD1. The ends lost 2 bases at V and 8 bases at J; junction bases unmatched: 7. The CDR3 has 15 residues. CDR1 is SGHTA and CDR2 is FQGNSA in the germline V gene. The CDR3 spells CASSLRGQGVDEQFF. The DNA for the CDR3 is TGTGCCAGCAGCTTAAGGGGACAGGGTGTGGATGAGCAGTTCTTC.

The gene calls are TRBV6-5 and TRBJ2-1; 7 bases agree with TRBD1. The CDR3 consists of 15 residues. Looked up from germline, CDR1 is MNHEY and CDR2 is SVGAGI. After removal of 0 bases from V and 4 bases from J, the junction contained 3 bases not matched to a gene. The DNA of the CDR3 is TGTGCCAGCAGTTACTCGCCAGGGGGATACAATGAGCAGTTCTTC. Residues: CASSYSPGGYNEQFF.

This sequence joins TRBV19 and TRBJ1-4; 8 nucleotides agree with TRBD1. This CDR3 region has 15 residues. The V gene's germline CDR1 is LNHDA and CDR2 SQIVND (reference sequence). V was pared by 4 bases and J by 7 bases, with 8 bases of the junction left unmatched. CDR3: CASSTQTGASEKLFF. The CDR3 nucleotides read TGTGCCAGTAGTACCCAGACAGGGGCCAGTGAAAAACTGTTTTTT.

The chain is built from TRBV10-3 and TRBJ2-2, with 8 bases fitting TRBD1. CDR3 length: 14 amino acids. J lost 7 bases, V lost 5 bases, and 6 bases had no gene match. Germline values: CDR1 ENHRY, CDR2 SYGVKD. The CDR3 nucleotides are TGTGCCATCAGTCACCAGGGGGCCGGCGGGGAGCTGTTTTTT. It codes for CAISHQGAGGELFF.

The genes are TRBV6-5 and TRBJ1-2; 7 nucleotides align to TRBD1. J gave up 0 bases and V 7 bases, and 8 bases lay outside the gene matches. The germline CDR1 and CDR2 sequences are MNHEY and SVGAGI. The CDR3 runs 15 residues. DNA for the CDR3: TGTGCCAGCACCGACAGGGTTCTGGCTAACTATGGCTACACCTTC. Its translation: CASTDRVLANYGYTF.

V is TRBV5-1 and J is TRBJ1-1; TRBD1 aligns across 7 bases. Trimming removed 0 bases from V and 0 bases from J; junction bases left unmatched: 2. The germline V gene has CDR1 SGHRS and CDR2 YFSETQ. This CDR3 has 15 amino acids. CDR3: CASSLDRGMNTEAFF. CDR3 nucleotides: TGCGCCAGCAGCTTGGACAGGGGCATGAACACTGAAGCTTTCTTT. The entire variable domain, with the rest obtained from reference TRBV5-1 and TRBJ1-1, is as follows: KAGVTQTPRYLIKTRGQQVTLSCSPISGHRSVSWYQQTPGQGLQFLFEYFSETQRNKGNFPGRFSGRQFSNSRSEMNVSTLELGDSALYLCASSLDRGMNTEAFFGQGTRLTVV.

The V and J genes are TRBV4-1 and TRBJ1-2, with TRBD1 as a possible D gene (6 bases). The V gene's germline CDR1 is MGHRA and CDR2 YSYEKL. The V and J ends lost 0 bases and 4 bases respectively, with 21 bases between them. The CDR3 sequence is 18 residues long. The CDR3 reads CASSQEWDKVGNLYGYTF. CDR3 nucleotide sequence: TGCGCCAGCAGCCAAGAATGGGACAAGGTGGGGAACCTCTATGGCTACACCTTC.

The V call is TRBV5-8, the J call TRBJ2-2; D is unresolved. The germline V gene encodes CDR1 SGHTS and CDR2 YDEGEE. The CDR3 consists of 13 residues. Trimming took 2 bases from V and 1 from J, leaving 3 bases between them. The CDR3 sequence: CASSFLNTGELFF. DNA for the CDR3: TGTGCCAGCAGCTTCTTGAACACCGGGGAGCTGTTTTTT.

The rearrangement uses TRBV27 and TRBJ2-1; D is perhaps TRBD2 (7 bases). Germline-derived CDR1 and CDR2 are MNHEY and SMNVEV (reference sequence). This CDR3 has 17 residues. V lost 1 base and J lost 2, with 15 bases in between. This chain's CDR3 is CASSLYFGGDTYNEQFF. CDR3 sequence (DNA): TGTGCCAGCAGTTTATATTTTGGGGGGGACACCTACAATGAGCAGTTCTTC.

V gene TRBV7-6 combines with J gene TRBJ2-1, with 9 bases that match TRBD1. The V gene end was trimmed by 1 base and the J gene end by 4 bases; junction bases not matched to a gene: 8. The CDR3 sequence is 17 residues long. Germline V gene lookup returns CDR1 SGHVS and CDR2 FNYEAQ. CDR3 coding DNA: TGTGCCAGCAGCTTAGAGTTTGGGACAGGGCCTTACAATGAGCAGTTCTTC. It yields the protein CASSLEFGTGPYNEQFF.

The chain is built from TRBV6-6 and TRBJ1-1, with D possibly being TRBD1 (5 bases). This CDR3 region has 13 residues. Germline CDR1 and CDR2: MNHNY and SVGAGI (reference sequence). Trimming took 7 bases from V and 1 from J, leaving 10 bases between them. CDR3 loop: CASNKDRNTEAFF. CDR3 bases: TGTGCCAGCAACAAAGACAGGAACACTGAAGCTTTCTTT.

The V gene is TRBV5-6, the J gene TRBJ1-2, with a weak D call TRBD1 (5 bases). This CDR3 has 14 amino acids. Trimming pared 2 bases from V and 4 bases from J, leaving 12 bases between. Germline V gene sequence: CDR1 SGHDT, CDR2 YYEEEE. CDR3: CASSFGQGGYGYTF. DNA of the CDR3: TGTGCCAGCAGCTTTGGGCAGGGTGGCTATGGCTACACCTTC.

The J gene is TRBJ1-2, the V gene TRBV5-4, with TRBD1 identical over 9 bases. J lost 4 bases, V lost 5 bases, and 12 bases had no gene match. The CDR3 sequence is 16 residues long. The germline CDR1 and CDR2 sequences are SGHNT and YYREEE (reference sequence). CDR3 amino acids: CASSPGPDRGVYGYTF. The DNA of the CDR3 is TGTGCCAGCAGTCCCGGGCCAGACAGGGGGGTCTATGGCTACACCTTC.

The chain employs TRBV5-1 and TRBJ2-5, with TRBD1 as a possible D gene (5 bases). The CDR3 runs to 15 residues. Trimming took 0 bases from V and 1 from J, leaving 10 bases between them. Germline CDR1 reads SGHRS; CDR2 reads YFSETQ. CDR3 loop: CASSLDGAAQETQYF. CDR3 nucleotide sequence: TGCGCCAGCAGCTTGGATGGGGCCGCCCAAGAGACCCAGTACTTC.